The 22 T cell receptor beta chains below were found in one sample sequenced in a study of cytomegalovirus exposure and HLA in healthy donors (dated by TCRdb to 2017 to 2019). The method was the immunoSEQ multiplex PCR assay. For the multiplex PCR, a mixture combining 60 forward primers for TCR Vbeta segments and 13 reverse primers for TCR Jbeta segments was used. TCRdb limited this immuneACCESS table to in-frame rearrangements with V and J called. A share of clones is missing; checked studies link under half to unresolved V genes, and the rest is unexplained. A total of 170,000 or so clones appear in this sample, 80% of them only once. The top ten hold under 0.8% of the sample. The sequenced sample consisted of PBMCs. All receptors derive from a boy aged 5-17 years in good health and CMV-seronegative.

This chain uses TRBV19 with TRBJ1-5; D gene unclear. V was clipped by 2 bases and J by 0 bases, with 8 bases between them. From germline, CDR1 is LNHDA and CDR2 SQIVND (reference sequence). The CDR3 loop spans 15 amino acids. CDR3 residues: CASSIKRHSNQPQHF. The CDR3 DNA reads as TGTGCCAGTAGTATAAAGCGTCATAGCAATCAGCCCCAGCATTTT. The variable domain in full, completed from reference TRBV19 and TRBJ1-5, reads DGGITQSPKYLFRKEGQNVTLSCEQNLNHDAMYWYRQDPGQGLRLIYYSQIVNDFQKGDIAEGYSVSREKKESFPLTVTSAQKNPTAFYLCASSIKRHSNQPQHFGDGTRLSIL.

This chain links TRBV2 with TRBJ1-6; TRBD1 agrees at 8 bases. Germline V gene sequence: CDR1 SNHLY, CDR2 FYNNEI. Trimming removed 6 bases from V and 12 bases from J; junction bases left unmatched: 10. The CDR3 extends over 14 amino acids. The DNA for the CDR3 is TGTGCCAGCAGGAGACAGGGGTCCAAGGTACCCCTCCACTTT. Translating it yields CASRRQGSKVPLHF.

This clone was seen a handful of times. The chain couples TRBV4-1 to TRBJ1-1; D gene uncertain. The CDR3 contains 13 residues. The germline V gene has CDR1 MGHRA and CDR2 YSYEKL. Trimming removed 1 base at V and 5 bases at J, with 8 bases between. The CDR3 protein is CASSQAYSTEAFF. CDR3 nucleotides: TGCGCCAGCAGCCAAGCTTACAGTACTGAAGCTTTCTTT.

The rearrangement links TRBV14 to TRBJ2-7, with 11 bases fitting TRBD2. In germline, CDR1 is SGHDN, CDR2 FVKESK. V lost 4 bases to trimming and J lost 5 bases; unmatched junction nucleotides: 10. The CDR3 length is 16 residues. The CDR3 here is CASSPPPTSGSHEQYF. In DNA, the CDR3 is TGTGCCAGCAGCCCGCCCCCAACTAGCGGGAGCCACGAGCAGTACTTC.

The rearrangement uses TRBV19 and TRBJ2-2; D might be TRBD1 (6 bases). Germline V lookup: CDR1 LNHDA, CDR2 SQIVND (reference sequence). The CDR3 is 12 residues long. Between the trimmed V and J ends, which lost 10 bases and 8 bases, there was a span of 14 bases. This CDR3 reads CATPTGTGELFF. CDR3 nucleotide sequence: TGTGCCACTCCTACCGGGACAGGGGAGCTGTTTTTT.

The genes are TRBV19 and TRBJ2-1, with TRBD2 matching 7 bases. With 1 base clipped from V and 9 bases from J, the junction kept 12 bases outside the gene matches. The germline V gene encodes CDR1 LNHDA and CDR2 SQIVND (reference sequence). This CDR3 spans 16 amino acids. The CDR3 bases are TGTGCCAGTAGTATAGTTAGGCCTAGCGGCGGGAGTGAGCAGTTCTTC. Translating gives CASSIVRPSGGSEQFF.

The genes are TRBV27 and TRBJ2-3; 10 bases line up with TRBD1. Trimming removed 7 bases from V and 6 bases from J; junction bases left unmatched: 10. The CDR3 has 15 amino acids. Germline-derived CDR1 and CDR2 are MNHEY and SMNVEV (reference sequence). DNA of the CDR3: TGTGCCAGCAAACAGGACAGGGGGTCGTCTGATACGCAGTATTTT. Translation gives CASKQDRGSSDTQYF.

This chain links TRBV19 with TRBJ1-1; a possible D gene is TRBD1 (5 bases). This CDR3 is 12 amino acids long. V lost 7 bases, J lost 7 bases, and 13 bases lay in between. Germline-derived CDR1 and CDR2 are LNHDA and SQIVND (reference sequence). The CDR3 sequence is CASIAAGGEAFF. The CDR3 region has the DNA TGTGCCAGTATAGCCGCGGGGGGTGAAGCTTTCTTT.

The rearrangement links TRBV4-2 to TRBJ1-4; TRBD1 matches at 7 bases. After removal of 4 bases from V and 8 bases from J, the junction contained 10 bases not matched to a gene. Germline CDR1 LGHNA, CDR2 YNFKEQ. There are 15 residues in the CDR3. CDR3 loop: CASSLPGTAKEKLFF. CDR3 DNA sequence: TGTGCCAGCAGCCTCCCCGGGACAGCGAAGGAAAAACTGTTTTTT.

This chain uses TRBV19 with TRBJ1-6; TRBD1 aligns across 7 bases. V shed 5 bases, J shed 10 bases, and the junction held 17 bases outside the gene matches. Germline values: CDR1 LNHDA, CDR2 SQIVND (reference sequence). The CDR3 length is 17 residues. This CDR3 reads CASSFLVSQGRPSPLHF. CDR3 nucleotides: TGTGCCAGTAGTTTCCTGGTTTCACAGGGGAGACCCTCACCCCTCCACTTT.

The CDR3 sequence: CATKRQGLGLAGELFF. For the CDR3, the DNA is TGCGCCACTAAAAGACAGGGTCTAGGCTTGGCCGGGGAGCTGTTTTTT. This chain joins TRBV5-1 and TRBJ2-2, with 7 nucleotides matching TRBD1. CDR1 SGHRS and CDR2 YFSETQ come from the germline V gene. The length of the CDR3 is 16 residues. After removal of 9 bases from V and 6 bases from J, the junction contained 17 bases not matched to a gene.

This sequence joins TRBV9 and TRBJ2-1; TRBD2 agrees at 13 bases. In germline, CDR1 is SGDLS, CDR2 YYNGEE. The CDR3 is 19 amino acids. V gave up 3 bases and J gave up 0 bases; unmatched junction bases: 9. CDR3 sequence: CASSARLAGGSDSYNEQFF. In DNA form, the CDR3 reads TGTGCCAGCAGCGCAAGACTAGCGGGGGGCTCGGACTCCTACAATGAGCAGTTCTTC.

The chain joins TRBV5-4 to TRBJ1-1; D is unresolved. Looked up from germline, CDR1 is SGHNT and CDR2 is YYREEE (reference sequence). The length of the CDR3 is 15 residues. V lost 0 bases to trimming and J lost 1 base, with 10 bases between them. The CDR3 DNA follows: TGTGCCAGCAGCTTGGCGGAGGTAGGGAACACTGAAGCTTTCTTT. Translation: CASSLAEVGNTEAFF.

This clone was detected a few times. The chain uses TRBV25-1 and TRBJ1-3; D might be TRBD1 (5 bases). The V gene's germline CDR1 is MGHDK and CDR2 SYGVNS. The CDR3 is 15 amino acids. Trimming pared 3 bases from V and 1 base from J, leaving 10 bases between. In DNA, the CDR3 is TGTGCCAGCAGTGACGGCGCAGGGTCTGGAAACACCATATATTTT. Amino acids: CASSDGAGSGNTIYF.

V and J are TRBV4-1 and TRBJ1-2; 9 bases agree with TRBD1. CDR3 size: 17 residues. V was pared by 1 base and J by 7 bases, with 13 bases of the junction left unmatched. Germline assignment: CDR1 MGHRA and CDR2 YSYEKL. The DNA of the CDR3 is TGCGCCAGCAGCCAAGTCCGCTTCGGACAGGGGAGGGGTGGCTACACCTTC. Its protein is CASSQVRFGQGRGGYTF.

The V and J genes are TRBV11-2 and TRBJ2-5, with D perhaps matching TRBD1 (6 bases). The closer fit of TRBJ2-7 to the DNA end suggests the J call may be wrong. CDR1 is SGHAT, CDR2 FQNNGV, per germline. This CDR3 contains 18 residues. CDR3 DNA: TGTGCCAGCAGCTTAGACTCGTGGGTTGGACAGATTTTCTACGAGCAGTACTTC. It translates to CASSLDSWVGQIFYEQYF.

The chain joins TRBV7-3 to TRBJ2-2; D gene uncertain. Germline V CDR1 and CDR2: SGHTA, FQGTGA. V lost 1 base, J lost 2 bases, and 5 bases lay in between. The CDR3 spans 14 residues. The CDR3 region is CASSLNSNTGELFF. CDR3 DNA: TGTGCCAGCAGCTTAAACAGCAACACCGGGGAGCTGTTTTTT.

The chain is built from TRBV6-5 and TRBJ2-2, with D possibly TRBD2 on 6 matching bases. The V and J ends lost 7 bases and 3 bases respectively, with 15 bases between them. The germline gives CDR1 MNHEY, CDR2 SVGAGI. This CDR3 contains 15 residues. CDR3 in amino acids: CASTITRGHTGELFF. The DNA for the CDR3 is TGTGCCAGCACCATAACGCGGGGACACACCGGGGAGCTGTTTTTT.

The sample holds a few counts of this clone. The V gene is TRBV18, the J gene TRBJ1-6, with D tentatively TRBD1 (6 bases). The germline V gene encodes CDR1 KGHSH and CDR2 LQKENI. The CDR3 extends over 16 amino acids. V was pared by 3 bases and J by 8 bases, with 17 bases between. The CDR3 DNA is TGTGCCAGCTCACCCCGGACACAGGGTATCGATTCACCCCTCCACTTT. Residues: CASSPRTQGIDSPLHF.

The chain's CDR3 is CASSSLTRSPETQYF. The CDR3 nucleotides read TGTGCCAGCAGCTCTTTGACTAGATCCCCAGAGACCCAGTACTTC. The genes are TRBV6-6 and TRBJ2-5; D is possibly TRBD2 (6 bases). The CDR3 covers 15 residues. Germline CDR1 reads MNHNY; CDR2 reads SVGAGI (reference sequence). V dropped 6 bases and J dropped 4 bases, with 18 bases sitting between them.

The gene calls are TRBV5-1 and TRBJ2-7; a possible D gene is TRBD1 (5 bases). The CDR3 runs 14 residues. Deletions cut 0 bases from V and 3 bases from J, with 10 bases between. Per the germline V gene, CDR1 is SGHRS and CDR2 is YFSETQ. CDR3 nucleotide sequence: TGCGCCAGCAGCTTGGTGACAGACAACTACGAGCAGTACTTC. Translation gives CASSLVTDNYEQYF.

The V gene is TRBV14, the J gene TRBJ2-3; 9 bases fit TRBD1. Germline CDR1 reads SGHDN; CDR2 reads FVKESK. V trimming: 5 bases; J trimming: 6 bases; junction bases outside the gene matches: 9. This CDR3 comprises 15 residues. CDR3 region: CASSDRDRARDTQYF. Here the CDR3 DNA reads TGTGCCAGCAGCGACCGGGACAGGGCCCGTGATACGCAGTATTTT.